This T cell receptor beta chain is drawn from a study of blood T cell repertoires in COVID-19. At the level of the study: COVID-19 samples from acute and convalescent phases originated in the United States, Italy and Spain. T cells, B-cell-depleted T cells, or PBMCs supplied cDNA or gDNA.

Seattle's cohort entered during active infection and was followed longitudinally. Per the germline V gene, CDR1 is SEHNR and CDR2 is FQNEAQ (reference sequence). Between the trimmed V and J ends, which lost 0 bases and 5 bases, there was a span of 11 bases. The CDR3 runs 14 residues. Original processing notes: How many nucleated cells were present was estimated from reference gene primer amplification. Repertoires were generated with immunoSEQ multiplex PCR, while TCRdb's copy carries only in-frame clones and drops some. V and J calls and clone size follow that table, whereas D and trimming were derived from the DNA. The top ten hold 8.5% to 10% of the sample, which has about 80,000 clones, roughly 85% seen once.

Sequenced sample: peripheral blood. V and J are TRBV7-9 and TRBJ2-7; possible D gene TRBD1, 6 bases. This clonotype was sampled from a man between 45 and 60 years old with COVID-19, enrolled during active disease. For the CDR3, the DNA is TGTGCCAGCAGCTTAGCAGGGACATCGAACGAGCAGTACTTC. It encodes CASSLAGTSNEQYF.